These 10 T cell receptor beta chains share one sample of origin, sequenced in a study of siplizumab effects on memory and regulatory T cells. Profiled with immunoSEQ multiplex PCR; TCRdb holds only in-frame clones, not every one. The repertoire has fewer than 120,000 clones, over 85% of them found once; the top ten carry 1.3%. The sample consisted of CD4+ T cells sorted from blood. These TCRs come from a human donor in good health.

The chain links TRBV2 to TRBJ2-1; 9 bases map to TRBD2. The CDR3 spans 15 residues. After removal of 4 bases from V and 9 bases from J, the junction contained 10 bases not matched to a gene. Germline V gene lookup returns CDR1 SNHLY and CDR2 FYNNEI. The CDR3 reads CASSGLAGRPGEQFF. CDR3 DNA sequence: TGTGCCAGCAGTGGGCTAGCGGGACGGCCTGGTGAGCAGTTCTTC.

The chain uses TRBV5-1 and TRBJ2-2, with 13 bases aligning to TRBD2. There are 15 residues in the CDR3. With 4 bases clipped from V and 5 bases from J, the junction kept 2 bases outside the gene matches. CDR1 and CDR2 from the germline V gene are SGHRS and YFSETQ. The CDR3 loop reads CASSPGLAGTGELFF. CDR3 sequence (DNA): TGCGCCAGCAGCCCGGGACTAGCGGGGACCGGGGAGCTGTTTTTT. Complete variable domain (other parts from reference TRBV5-1 and TRBJ2-2): KAGVTQTPRYLIKTRGQQVTLSCSPISGHRSVSWYQQTPGQGLQFLFEYFSETQRNKGNFPGRFSGRQFSNSRSEMNVSTLELGDSALYLCASSPGLAGTGELFFGEGSRLTVL.

The rearrangement uses TRBV2 and TRBJ2-3; a weak D match, TRBD2 (5 bases). This CDR3 comprises 15 residues. Germline CDR1 is SNHLY and CDR2 is FYNNEI. V lost 4 bases, J lost 1 base, and 12 bases lay in between. The CDR3 sequence is CASSVSGYRTDTQYF. The CDR3 DNA sequence: TGTGCCAGCAGTGTAAGCGGCTACCGCACAGATACGCAGTATTTT.

The rearrangement links TRBV6-1 to TRBJ1-1; D is ambiguous. Trimming removed 4 bases from V and 2 bases from J, with 11 bases in between. Germline assignment: CDR1 MNHNS and CDR2 SASEGT. The CDR3 consists of 14 residues. The CDR3 is CASSVSVTNTEAFF. The CDR3 nucleotides read TGTGCCAGCAGTGTGTCAGTAACCAACACTGAAGCTTTCTTT.

The V and J genes are TRBV5-1 and TRBJ2-7, with D possibly called TRBD1 or TRBD2 (5 bases each). The CDR3 spans 15 residues. Trimming removed 4 bases at V and 2 bases at J, with 16 bases between. Germline CDR1 is SGHRS and CDR2 is YFSETQ. CDR3 sequence reads: CASSPGPPVTYEQYF. In nucleotides, the CDR3 is TGCGCCAGCAGCCCGGGGCCTCCGGTCACCTACGAGCAGTACTTC. Full variable domain (missing parts from reference TRBV5-1 and TRBJ2-7): KAGVTQTPRYLIKTRGQQVTLSCSPISGHRSVSWYQQTPGQGLQFLFEYFSETQRNKGNFPGRFSGRQFSNSRSEMNVSTLELGDSALYLCASSPGPPVTYEQYFGPGTRLTVT.

V and J are TRBV6-1 and TRBJ2-3, with TRBD2 as a possible D gene (5 bases). V was shortened by 3 bases and J by 6 bases, with 10 bases between the two germline ends. Germline values: CDR1 MNHNS, CDR2 SASEGT. This CDR3 has 13 residues. This chain's CDR3 is CASSDHSADTQYF. DNA of the CDR3: TGTGCCAGCAGTGACCATAGCGCCGATACGCAGTATTTT.

CDR3: CSARLRRGYTF. In DNA, the CDR3 is TGCAGTGCTAGACTCCGGCGGGGCTACACCTTC. The gene calls are TRBV20-1 and TRBJ1-2; D is ambiguous. The CDR3 is 11 residues long. The germline CDR1 and CDR2 sequences are DFQATT and SNEGSKA (reference sequence). Trimming shortened V by 2 bases and J by 8 bases, and 9 bases separated the two germline ends.

This clone is termed medium-sized. This chain connects TRBV19 to TRBJ1-1; a weak D match, TRBD1 (5 bases). V lost 1 base to trimming and J lost 1 base, with 13 bases between them. The CDR3 spans 16 residues. Germline V gene lookup returns CDR1 LNHDA and CDR2 SQIVND (reference sequence). The CDR3, as DNA: TGTGCCAGTAGTATAGGGGGCGGGGCCACGAACACTGAAGCTTTCTTT. Translating gives CASSIGGGATNTEAFF.

This clone was recorded a few times. J is TRBJ1-2 and V is TRBV19; no clear D. CDR3 length equals 13 residues. Germline CDR1 is LNHDA and CDR2 is SQIVND (reference sequence). V was shortened by 2 bases and J by 8 bases, with 12 bases between the two germline ends. CDR3 residues: CASSIMGVEGYTF. The CDR3 nucleotides are TGTGCCAGTAGTATAATGGGAGTGGAAGGCTACACCTTC.

The V and J genes are TRBV5-6 and TRBJ1-5; maybe TRBD1 (5 bases). V was clipped by 4 bases and J by 5 bases, with 16 bases between them. This CDR3 contains 15 residues. The V gene's germline CDR1 is SGHDT and CDR2 YYEEEE. In nucleotides, the CDR3 is TGTGCCAGCAGCCCCTTTGGGGGAGGGGATCAGCCCCAGCATTTT. Protein: CASSPFGGGDQPQHF.